These 25 T cell receptor beta chains originate from one sample sequenced in a study of cytomegalovirus exposure and HLA in healthy donors (dated 2017 in TCRdb). The library was made by the immunoSEQ multiplex PCR assay. A mixture of 60 forward primers for TCR Vbeta segments and 13 reverse primers for TCR Jbeta segments was used in the multiplex PCR. TCRdb provides this immuneACCESS table in a form limited to in-frame rearrangements. Some clones are lacking; in checked studies, under half of them reflect an unresolved V gene, and why the rest are absent is not known. The sample table gives 100,000 to 150,000 clones. The ten largest clones represent about 2.2% of the sample. What was sequenced was PBMCs. These receptors all stem from a man aged 40-55 years in good health and CMV-seronegative.

This sequence joins TRBV7-9 and TRBJ2-7; a possible D gene is TRBD2 (5 bases). The V end was cut by 4 bases, the J end by 3 bases, with 16 bases between. The CDR3 is 15 amino acids. Germline values: CDR1 SEHNR, CDR2 FQNEAQ (reference sequence). In nucleotides, the CDR3 is TGTGCCAGCAGCTCCACCACGGGATTAAGCTACGAGCAGTACTTC. Its translation is CASSSTTGLSYEQYF.

The V call is TRBV12-5, the J call TRBJ2-1, with 8 nucleotides matching TRBD2. The V gene's germline CDR1 is LGHNT and CDR2 FRNRAP. V lost 1 base, J lost 4 bases, and 12 bases stayed unmatched. The CDR3 has 18 amino acids. This chain's CDR3 is CASGLGTSRAFGYNEQFF. As DNA, the CDR3 is TGTGCTAGTGGTTTGGGGACTAGCAGGGCGTTCGGTTACAATGAGCAGTTCTTC.

This rearrangement joins TRBV5-4 to TRBJ2-1; no clear D. V was cut by 5 bases and J by 8 bases, with 17 bases left in between. The CDR3 is made up of 14 amino acids. Germline assignment: CDR1 SGHNT and CDR2 YYREEE (reference sequence). CDR3 loop: CASRFSGWADEQFF. CDR3 bases: TGTGCCAGCAGGTTCAGTGGGTGGGCCGATGAGCAGTTCTTC.

The CDR3 reads CASSQAAAYGYTF. The CDR3 DNA sequence: TGTGCCAGCAGCCAAGCGGCGGCCTATGGCTACACCTTC. The V and J genes are TRBV14 and TRBJ1-2; D gene unclear. Trimming shortened V by 1 base and J by 4 bases, and 7 bases separated the two germline ends. In germline, CDR1 is SGHDN, CDR2 FVKESK. The length of the CDR3 is 13 residues.

The chain carries TRBV6-1 and TRBJ2-1; TRBD2 matches 14 bases. V was clipped by 8 bases and J by 9 bases; unmatched bases: 6. Germline-derived CDR1 and CDR2 are MNHNS and SASEGT. The CDR3 contains 14 residues. In DNA form, the CDR3 reads TGTGCCAGCCTGGGACTAGCGGGAGTTGGTGAGCAGTTCTTC. Translated, it gives CASLGLAGVGEQFF.

The chain links TRBV7-2 to TRBJ2-7; D possibly corresponds to TRBD1 (6 bases). V lost 2 bases, J lost 9 bases, and 14 bases lay in between. In germline, CDR1 is SGHTA, CDR2 FQGNSA. The CDR3 runs to 13 residues. The CDR3 sequence is CASSLKGVKTQYF. CDR3 DNA sequence: TGTGCCAGCAGCTTAAAGGGGGTAAAGACGCAGTACTTC.

This sequence joins TRBV11-3 and TRBJ2-7; 14 bases match TRBD2. Germline CDR1 and CDR2: SGHNT and YENEEA. The CDR3 runs to 17 residues. Losses at the gene ends were 5 bases for V and 1 base for J; bases not matched to a gene: 7. The CDR3 coding sequence is TGTGCCAGCAGCCCAGGGACTAGCGGGAGATCATCCTACGAGCAGTACTTC. As protein: CASSPGTSGRSSYEQYF.

The chain couples TRBV19 to TRBJ2-5, with 7 nucleotides matching TRBD2. V gave up 3 bases and J gave up 5 bases; unmatched junction bases: 9. Germline CDR1 and CDR2: LNHDA and SQIVND (reference sequence). The CDR3 runs to 15 residues. The CDR3 sequence is CASSMTRTSSETQYF. The CDR3 DNA reads as TGTGCCAGTAGTATGACCCGGACTAGTTCTGAGACCCAGTACTTC.

The CDR3 loop reads CAISESIQGPEEQYF. In nucleotides, the CDR3 is TGTGCCATCAGTGAGTCAATACAGGGCCCGGAGGAGCAGTACTTC. The chain has TRBV10-3 and TRBJ2-7; D possibly corresponds to TRBD1 (6 bases). The germline CDR1 and CDR2 sequences are ENHRY and SYGVKD. V shed 0 bases and J shed 7 bases, with 16 bases lying between them. This CDR3 comprises 15 residues.

V is TRBV7-2 and J is TRBJ2-7, with 10 positions matching TRBD1. This CDR3 has 18 amino acids. Trimming cost V 1 base and J 1 base; bases outside gene matches: 10. The germline gives CDR1 SGHTA, CDR2 FQGNSA. The CDR3 is CASSLDSSTGGPSYEQYF. The CDR3 nucleotides read TGTGCCAGCAGCTTAGACTCTTCGACAGGGGGCCCTTCCTACGAGCAGTACTTC.

The chain is built from TRBV5-6 and TRBJ2-5, with 10 bases lining up with TRBD1. Germline CDR1 SGHDT, CDR2 YYEEEE. V shed 5 bases, J shed 5 bases, and the junction held 6 bases outside the gene matches. CDR3 length: 14 residues. The CDR3 reads CASRGTGEGETQYF. CDR3 bases: TGTGCCAGCAGAGGGACAGGGGAAGGGGAGACCCAGTACTTC. Supplemented by reference TRBV5-6 and TRBJ2-5, the full variable domain reads DAGVTQSPTHLIKTRGQQVTLRCSPKSGHDTVSWYQQALGQGPQFIFQYYEEEERQRGNFPDRFSGHQFPNYSSELNVNALLLGDSALYLCASRGTGEGETQYFGPGTRLLVL.

The chain links TRBV30 to TRBJ2-7, with D possibly matching TRBD2 (5 bases). Per germline, CDR1 GTSNPN and CDR2 SVGIG (reference sequence). V gave up 2 bases and J gave up 4 bases, with 15 bases separating them. The CDR3 runs to 14 residues. The CDR3: CAWSLRGLGYEQYF. DNA of the CDR3: TGTGCCTGGAGTCTACGGGGATTGGGGTACGAGCAGTACTTC.

The V and J genes are TRBV5-5 and TRBJ1-1; TRBD1 matches at 8 bases. From germline, CDR1 is SGHKS and CDR2 YYEKEE (reference sequence). The CDR3 is 18 amino acids. J was trimmed by 1 base and V by 5 bases; bases with no gene match: 16. CDR3 loop: CASSLPFGQGGGNTEAFF. CDR3 nucleotides: TGTGCCAGCAGTTTACCTTTTGGACAGGGAGGGGGGAACACTGAAGCTTTCTTT.

This chain uses TRBV7-2 with TRBJ2-5; no firm D call. The length of the CDR3 is 12 residues. Germline CDR1 SGHTA, CDR2 FQGNSA. V was trimmed by 1 base and J by 5 bases, leaving 5 bases between them. The CDR3: CASSLGRETQYF. Here the CDR3 DNA reads TGTGCCAGCAGCTTAGGTCGGGAGACCCAGTACTTC.

This sequence joins TRBV7-3 and TRBJ1-2, with no clear D. The CDR3 runs to 13 residues. V was trimmed by 5 bases and J by 5 bases, leaving 12 bases between them. Germline V gene sequence: CDR1 SGHTA, CDR2 FQGTGA. DNA of the CDR3: TGTGCCAGCAGCGCCGAGAGAGATTATGGCTACACCTTC. It yields the protein CASSAERDYGYTF.

As DNA, the CDR3 is TGTGCCAGCAGCTTATTCAGTGGGGGGGGTGGAAACATTCAGTACTTC. Residues: CASSLFSGGGGNIQYF. This rearrangement joins TRBV7-2 to TRBJ2-4; 7 bases map to TRBD2. Germline values: CDR1 SGHTA, CDR2 FQGNSA. Losses at the gene ends were 2 bases for V and 6 bases for J; bases not matched to a gene: 10. The CDR3 extends over 16 amino acids.

This chain connects TRBV29-1 to TRBJ1-5; D may be TRBD1 (5 bases). V shed 8 bases and J shed 3 bases, with 20 bases lying between them. Germline CDR1 SQVTM, CDR2 ANQGSEA. This CDR3 contains 15 residues. The CDR3 DNA is TGCAGCCTAACAACCCCACAGGCTCTCAATCAGCCCCAGCATTTT. This codes for CSLTTPQALNQPQHF.

The chain links TRBV21-1 to TRBJ1-6; TRBD1, as called in the table, went unchecked against the DNA. TRBV21-1 is a listed pseudogene. The CDR3 has 14 amino acids. The CDR3 loop reads CASSTEQGLFPLHF. The CDR3 nucleotides are TGTGCCAGCAGCACAGAGCAGGGCTTGTTTCCCCTCCACTTT.

The gene calls are TRBV27 and TRBJ2-5, with D perhaps TRBD1 (6 bases). From germline, CDR1 is MNHEY and CDR2 SMNVEV (reference sequence). This CDR3 is built from 13 residues. V lost 5 bases and J lost 9, with 16 bases in between. The DNA of the CDR3 is TGTGCCAGCAGTGACCTGGGGGCCCGGGCCCAGTACTTC. Translation: CASSDLGARAQYF.

This chain uses TRBV7-2 with TRBJ2-1, with 9 bases aligning to TRBD2. V lost 1 base, J lost 6 bases, and 7 bases stayed unmatched. This CDR3 spans 16 amino acids. Germline V gene lookup returns CDR1 SGHTA and CDR2 FQGNSA. The CDR3 region has the DNA TGTGCCAGCAGCTTAGGTCTGGGACTAGCAGGCAATGAGCAGTTCTTC. Translated: CASSLGLGLAGNEQFF.

The chain employs TRBV29-1 and TRBJ2-7; TRBD2 agrees at 9 bases. The germline V gene has CDR1 SQVTM and CDR2 ANQGSEA. Trimming took 0 bases from V and 5 from J; bases not matched to a gene: 11. The CDR3 consists of 16 residues. The CDR3 DNA reads as TGCAGCGTTGAAGATGGTAAGGCTAGCGGGACGGACGAGCAGTACTTC. Translated: CSVEDGKASGTDEQYF.

The chain employs TRBV2 and TRBJ2-3, with D maybe TRBD2 (7 bases). Germline lookup yields CDR1 SNHLY and CDR2 FYNNEI. There are 13 residues in the CDR3. Trimming took off 11 bases at V and 1 base at J, with 13 bases between the two ends. CDR3 sequence: CAGGAVGTDTQYF. The CDR3 DNA is TGTGCCGGGGGGGCGGTTGGCACAGATACGCAGTATTTT.

The rearrangement uses TRBV2 and TRBJ2-7; D not certain. The CDR3 spans 12 residues. V lost 4 bases, J lost 4 bases, and 8 bases lay in between. Germline values: CDR1 SNHLY, CDR2 FYNNEI. The CDR3 nucleotides are TGTGCCAGCAGTGTGATCCAGTACGAGCAGTACTTC. This sequence encodes CASSVIQYEQYF. Filled out from reference TRBV2 and TRBJ2-7, the complete variable domain reads EPEVTQTPSHQVTQMGQEVILRCVPISNHLYFYWYRQILGQKVEFLVSFYNNEISEKSEIFDDQFSVERPDGSNFTLKIRSTKLEDSAMYFCASSVIQYEQYFGPGTRLTVT.

The CDR3 is CASSDDIRTGAGAFF. For the CDR3, the DNA is TGTGCCAGCAGTGACGATATACGGACAGGCGCCGGGGCTTTCTTT. V usage is TRBV6-4 and J usage is TRBJ1-1; 7 bases line up with TRBD1. V lost 2 bases, J lost 11 bases, and 14 bases stayed unmatched. CDR1 MRHNA and CDR2 SNTAGT come from the germline V gene. The CDR3 length is 15 residues.

CDR3 loop: CASSLETGLYYEQYF. In DNA form, the CDR3 reads TGTGCCAGCAGCTTGGAGACAGGGCTCTACTACGAGCAGTACTTC. The chain employs TRBV7-8 and TRBJ2-5; 7 nucleotides line up with TRBD1. The assigned J gene may be wrong: the sequence end matches TRBJ2-7 better. This CDR3 is 15 amino acids long. Germline V gene lookup returns CDR1 SGHVS and CDR2 FQNEAQ.